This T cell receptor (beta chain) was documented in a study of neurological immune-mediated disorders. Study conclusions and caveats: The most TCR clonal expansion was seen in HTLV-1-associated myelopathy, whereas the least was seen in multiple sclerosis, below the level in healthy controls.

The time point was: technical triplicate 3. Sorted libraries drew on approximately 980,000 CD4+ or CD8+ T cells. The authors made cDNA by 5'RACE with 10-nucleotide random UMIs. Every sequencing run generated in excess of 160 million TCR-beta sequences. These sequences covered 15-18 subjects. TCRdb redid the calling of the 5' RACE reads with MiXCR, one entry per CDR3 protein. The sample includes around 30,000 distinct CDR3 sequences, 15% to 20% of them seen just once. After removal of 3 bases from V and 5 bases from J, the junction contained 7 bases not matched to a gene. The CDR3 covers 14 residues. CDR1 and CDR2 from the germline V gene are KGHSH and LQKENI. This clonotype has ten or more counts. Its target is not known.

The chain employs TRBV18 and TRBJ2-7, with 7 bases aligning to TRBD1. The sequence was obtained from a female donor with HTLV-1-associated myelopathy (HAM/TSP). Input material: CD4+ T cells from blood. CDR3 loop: CASSPTDRINEQYF. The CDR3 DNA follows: TGTGCCAGCTCACCGACGGACAGGATAAACGAGCAGTACTTC.